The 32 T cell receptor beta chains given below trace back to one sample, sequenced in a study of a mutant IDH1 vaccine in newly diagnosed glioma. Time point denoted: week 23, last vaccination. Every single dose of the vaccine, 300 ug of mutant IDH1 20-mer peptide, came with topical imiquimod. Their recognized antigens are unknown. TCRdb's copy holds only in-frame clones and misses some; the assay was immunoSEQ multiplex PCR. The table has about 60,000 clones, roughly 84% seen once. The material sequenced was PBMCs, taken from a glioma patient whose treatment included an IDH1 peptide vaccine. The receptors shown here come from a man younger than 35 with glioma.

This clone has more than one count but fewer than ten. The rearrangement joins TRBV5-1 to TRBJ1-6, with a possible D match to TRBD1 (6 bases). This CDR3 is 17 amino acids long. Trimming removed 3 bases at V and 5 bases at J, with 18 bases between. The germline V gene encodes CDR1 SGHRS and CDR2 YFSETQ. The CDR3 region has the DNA TGCGCCAGCAGCTGGGGGGCGGACCCCGGGAATAATTCACCCCTCCACTTT. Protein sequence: CASSWGADPGNNSPLHF.

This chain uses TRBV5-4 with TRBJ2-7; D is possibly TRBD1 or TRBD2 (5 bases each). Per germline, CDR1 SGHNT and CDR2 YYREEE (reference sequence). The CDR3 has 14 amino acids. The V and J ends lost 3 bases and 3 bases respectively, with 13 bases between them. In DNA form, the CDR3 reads TGTGCCAGCAGCTCGGGACCTACGATCTACGAGCAGTACTTC. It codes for CASSSGPTIYEQYF. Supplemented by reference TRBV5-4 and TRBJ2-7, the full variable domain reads ETGVTQSPTHLIKTRGQQVTLRCSSQSGHNTVSWYQQALGQGPQFIFQYYREEENGRGNFPPRFSGLQFPNYSSELNVNALELDDSALYLCASSSGPTIYEQYFGPGTRLTVT.

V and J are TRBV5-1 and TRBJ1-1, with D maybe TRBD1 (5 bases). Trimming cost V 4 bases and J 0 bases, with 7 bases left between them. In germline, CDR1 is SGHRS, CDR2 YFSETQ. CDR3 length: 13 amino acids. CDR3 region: CASSGDLNTEAFF. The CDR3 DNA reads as TGCGCCAGCAGCGGGGACTTGAACACTGAAGCTTTCTTT.

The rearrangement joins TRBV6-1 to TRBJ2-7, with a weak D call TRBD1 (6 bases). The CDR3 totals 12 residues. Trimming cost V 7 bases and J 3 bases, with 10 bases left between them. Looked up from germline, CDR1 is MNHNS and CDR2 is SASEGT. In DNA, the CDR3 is TGTGCCAGCATCTCACAGGGCTACGAGCAGTACTTC. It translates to CASISQGYEQYF.

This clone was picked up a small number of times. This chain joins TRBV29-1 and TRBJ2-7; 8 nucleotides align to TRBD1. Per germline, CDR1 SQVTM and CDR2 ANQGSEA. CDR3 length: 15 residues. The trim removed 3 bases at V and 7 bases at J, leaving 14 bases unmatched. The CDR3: CSVELRDRSTMEQYF. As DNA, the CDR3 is TGCAGCGTTGAGCTCCGGGACAGGTCTACGATGGAGCAGTACTTC.

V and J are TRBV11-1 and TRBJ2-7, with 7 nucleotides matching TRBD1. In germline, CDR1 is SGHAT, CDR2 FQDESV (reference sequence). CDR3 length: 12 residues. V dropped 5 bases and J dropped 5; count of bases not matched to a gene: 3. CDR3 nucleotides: TGTGCCAGCAGCCCCGACAGGGACGAGCAGTACTTC. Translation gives CASSPDRDEQYF. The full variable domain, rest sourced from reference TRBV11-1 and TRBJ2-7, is EAEVAQSPRYKITEKSQAVAFWCDPISGHATLYWYRQILGQGPELLVQFQDESVVDDSQLPKDRFSAERLKGVDSTLKIQPAELGDSAMYLCASSPDRDEQYFGPGTRLTVT.

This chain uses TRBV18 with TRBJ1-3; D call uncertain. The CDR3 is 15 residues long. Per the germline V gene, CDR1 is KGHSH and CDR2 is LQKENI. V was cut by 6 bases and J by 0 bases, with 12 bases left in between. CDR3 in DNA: TGTGCCAGCTCCGCTACTACCAGCTCTGGAAACACCATATATTTT. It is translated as CASSATTSSGNTIYF. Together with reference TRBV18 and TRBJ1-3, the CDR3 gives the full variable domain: NAGVMQNPRHLVRRRGQEARLRCSPMKGHSHVYWYRQLPEEGLKFMVYLQKENIIDESGMPKERFSAEFPKEGPSILRIQQVVRGDSAAYFCASSATTSSGNTIYFGEGSWLTVV.

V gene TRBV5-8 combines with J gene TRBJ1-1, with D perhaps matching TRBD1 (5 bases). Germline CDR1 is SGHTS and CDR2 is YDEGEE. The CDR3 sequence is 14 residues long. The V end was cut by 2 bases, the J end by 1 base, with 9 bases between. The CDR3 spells CASSLGGENTEAFF. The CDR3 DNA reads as TGTGCCAGCAGCTTAGGAGGGGAGAACACTGAAGCTTTCTTT.

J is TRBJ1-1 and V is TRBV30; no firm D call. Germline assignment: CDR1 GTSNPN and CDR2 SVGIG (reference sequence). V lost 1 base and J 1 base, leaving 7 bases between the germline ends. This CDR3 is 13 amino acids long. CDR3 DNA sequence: TGTGCCTGGAGTGGACAAAGGAACACTGAAGCTTTCTTT. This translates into CAWSGQRNTEAFF.

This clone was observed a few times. The CDR3 nucleotides read TGCAGCGTTGACTCAGGGGGTGAAGGCTACACCTTC. Encoded protein: CSVDSGGEGYTF. This chain uses TRBV29-1 with TRBJ1-2; 7 nucleotides agree with TRBD1. The CDR3 loop spans 12 amino acids. Germline assignment: CDR1 SQVTM and CDR2 ANQGSEA. Trimming cost V 3 bases and J 8 bases; bases outside gene matches: 6.

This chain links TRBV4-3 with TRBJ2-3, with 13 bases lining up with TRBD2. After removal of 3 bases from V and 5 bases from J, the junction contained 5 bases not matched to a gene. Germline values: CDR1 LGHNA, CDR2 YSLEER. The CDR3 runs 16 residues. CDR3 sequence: CASSQGTSGNRDTQYF. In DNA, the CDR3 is TGCGCCAGCAGCCAGGGGACTAGCGGGAATAGAGATACGCAGTATTTT.

The CDR3 sequence: CASSMGTRGYNEQFF. CDR3 DNA: TGTGCCAGTAGTATGGGGACACGGGGCTACAATGAGCAGTTCTTC. The rearrangement uses TRBV19 and TRBJ2-1, with D possibly being TRBD1 (6 bases). The CDR3 consists of 15 residues. In germline, CDR1 is LNHDA, CDR2 SQIVND (reference sequence). Deletions cut 3 bases from V and 3 bases from J, with 12 bases between.

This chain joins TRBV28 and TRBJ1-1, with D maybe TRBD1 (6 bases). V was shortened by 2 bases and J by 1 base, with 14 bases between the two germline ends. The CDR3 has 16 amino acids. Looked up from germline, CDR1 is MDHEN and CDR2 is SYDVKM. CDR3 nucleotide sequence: TGTGCCAGCAGTTTAGTGGGGGGCGGTAGGAACACTGAAGCTTTCTTT. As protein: CASSLVGGGRNTEAFF.

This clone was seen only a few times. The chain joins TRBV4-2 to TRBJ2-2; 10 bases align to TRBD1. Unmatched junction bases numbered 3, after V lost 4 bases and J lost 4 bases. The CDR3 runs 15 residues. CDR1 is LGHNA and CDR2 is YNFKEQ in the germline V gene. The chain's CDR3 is CASSPTGGGTGELFF. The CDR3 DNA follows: TGTGCCAGCAGCCCGACAGGGGGCGGCACCGGGGAGCTGTTTTTT.

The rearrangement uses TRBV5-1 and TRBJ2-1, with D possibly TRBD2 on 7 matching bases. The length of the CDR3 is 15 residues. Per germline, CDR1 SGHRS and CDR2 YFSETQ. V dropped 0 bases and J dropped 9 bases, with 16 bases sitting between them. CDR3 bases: TGCGCCAGCAGCTTGGCGGGGGGCAACGGGGTTGAGCAGTTCTTC. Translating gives CASSLAGGNGVEQFF.

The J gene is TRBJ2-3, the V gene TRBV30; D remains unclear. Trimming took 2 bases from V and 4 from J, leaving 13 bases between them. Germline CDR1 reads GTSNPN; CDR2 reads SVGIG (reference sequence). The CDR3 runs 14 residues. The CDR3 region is CAWSSASSADTQYF. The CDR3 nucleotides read TGTGCCTGGAGTTCGGCTAGTTCCGCAGATACGCAGTATTTT. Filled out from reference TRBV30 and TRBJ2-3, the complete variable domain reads SQTIHQWPATLVQPVGSPLSLECTVEGTSNPNLYWYRQAAGRGLQLLFYSVGIGQISSEVPQNLSASRPQDRQFILSSKKLLLSDSGFYLCAWSSASSADTQYFGPGTRLTVL.

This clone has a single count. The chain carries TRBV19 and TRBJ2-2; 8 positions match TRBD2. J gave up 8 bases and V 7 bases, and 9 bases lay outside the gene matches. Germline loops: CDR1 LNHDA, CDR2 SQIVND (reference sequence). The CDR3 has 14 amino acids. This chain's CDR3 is CASIDREGLGELFF. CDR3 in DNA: TGTGCCAGTATAGACCGGGAGGGCCTGGGGGAGCTGTTTTTT.

In DNA form, the CDR3 reads TGTGCCATCAGTGGGACAGCCAAACATGAAGCTTTCTTT. Amino acids: CAISGTAKHEAFF. The genes are TRBV10-3 and TRBJ1-1; D perhaps matches TRBD1 (6 bases). CDR1 and CDR2 (germline): ENHRY, SYGVKD. The germline V and J ends were trimmed by 4 bases and 7 bases, with 13 bases remaining between them. The CDR3 loop spans 13 amino acids.

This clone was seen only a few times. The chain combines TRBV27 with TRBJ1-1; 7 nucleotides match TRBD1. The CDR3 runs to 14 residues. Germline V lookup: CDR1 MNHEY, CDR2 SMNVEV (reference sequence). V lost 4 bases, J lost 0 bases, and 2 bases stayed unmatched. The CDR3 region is CASSWGQMNTEAFF. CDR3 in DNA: TGTGCCAGCAGTTGGGGACAGATGAACACTGAAGCTTTCTTT.

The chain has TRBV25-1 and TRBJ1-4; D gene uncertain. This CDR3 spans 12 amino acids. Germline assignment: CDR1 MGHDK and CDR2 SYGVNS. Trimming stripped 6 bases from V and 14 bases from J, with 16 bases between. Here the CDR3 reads CASSDPKDSLFF. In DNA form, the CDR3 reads TGTGCCAGCAGCGATCCTAAAGACTCCCTGTTTTTT.

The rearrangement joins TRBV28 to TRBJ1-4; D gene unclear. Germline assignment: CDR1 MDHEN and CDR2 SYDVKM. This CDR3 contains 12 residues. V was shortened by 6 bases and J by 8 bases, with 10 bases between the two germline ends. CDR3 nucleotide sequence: TGTGCCAGCAGCCCCTTGGTGGAAAAACTGTTTTTT. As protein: CASSPLVEKLFF.

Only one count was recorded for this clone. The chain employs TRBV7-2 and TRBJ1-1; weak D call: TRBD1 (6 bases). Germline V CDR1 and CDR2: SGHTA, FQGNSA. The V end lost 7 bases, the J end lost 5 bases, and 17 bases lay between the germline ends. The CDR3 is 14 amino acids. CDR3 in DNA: TGTGCCAGCAACCAAGCGGGGGCGCGGACTGAAGCTTTCTTT. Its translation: CASNQAGARTEAFF.

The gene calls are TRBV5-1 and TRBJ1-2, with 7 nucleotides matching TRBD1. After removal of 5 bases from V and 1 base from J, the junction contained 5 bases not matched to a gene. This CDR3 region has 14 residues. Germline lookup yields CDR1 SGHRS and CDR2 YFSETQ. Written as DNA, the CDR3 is TGCGCCAGCAGTGAACAGGGGCATAACTATGGCTACACCTTC. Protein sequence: CASSEQGHNYGYTF.

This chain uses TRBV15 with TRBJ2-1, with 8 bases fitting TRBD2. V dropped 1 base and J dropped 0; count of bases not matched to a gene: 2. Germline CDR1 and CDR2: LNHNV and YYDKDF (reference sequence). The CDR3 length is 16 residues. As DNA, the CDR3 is TGTGCCACCAGCAGAGTAGCGGGGAGCTCCTACAATGAGCAGTTCTTC. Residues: CATSRVAGSSYNEQFF.

The DNA of the CDR3 is TGTGCCAGCAGTAGACCGGGACTAGCGGGAGCCGATACGCAGTATTTT. This gives the protein CASSRPGLAGADTQYF. The V gene is TRBV9, the J gene TRBJ2-3; 14 nucleotides align to TRBD2. Trimming removed 5 bases from V and 6 bases from J; junction bases left unmatched: 8. Germline V CDR1 and CDR2: SGDLS, YYNGEE. This CDR3 has 16 residues.

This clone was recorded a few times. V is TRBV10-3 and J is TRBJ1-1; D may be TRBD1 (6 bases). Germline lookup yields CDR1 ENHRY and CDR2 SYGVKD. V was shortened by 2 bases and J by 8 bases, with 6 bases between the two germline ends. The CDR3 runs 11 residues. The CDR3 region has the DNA TGTGCCATCAGTGAGAGGGGGGAAGCTTTCTTT. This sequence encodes CAISERGEAFF.

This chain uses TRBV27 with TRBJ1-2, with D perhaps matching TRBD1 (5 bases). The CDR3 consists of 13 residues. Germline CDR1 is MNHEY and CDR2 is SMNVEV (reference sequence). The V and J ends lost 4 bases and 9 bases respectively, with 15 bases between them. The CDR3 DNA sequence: TGTGCCAGCAGTTGGGAGGGTGGGGGTCGCTACACCTTC. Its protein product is CASSWEGGGRYTF.

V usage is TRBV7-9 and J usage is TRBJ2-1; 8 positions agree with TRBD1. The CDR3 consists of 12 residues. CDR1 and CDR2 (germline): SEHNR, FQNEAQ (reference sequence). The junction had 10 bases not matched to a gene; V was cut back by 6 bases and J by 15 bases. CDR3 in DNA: TGTGCCAGCAGACAATCAGGGGGCCGGGCGTTCTTC. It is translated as CASRQSGGRAFF.

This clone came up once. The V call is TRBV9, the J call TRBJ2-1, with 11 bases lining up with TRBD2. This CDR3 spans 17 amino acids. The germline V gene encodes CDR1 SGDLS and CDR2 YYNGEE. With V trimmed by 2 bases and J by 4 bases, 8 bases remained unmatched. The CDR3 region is CASSVAFGTSGYNEQFF. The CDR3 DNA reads TGTGCCAGCAGCGTCGCCTTCGGGACTAGCGGTTACAATGAGCAGTTCTTC.

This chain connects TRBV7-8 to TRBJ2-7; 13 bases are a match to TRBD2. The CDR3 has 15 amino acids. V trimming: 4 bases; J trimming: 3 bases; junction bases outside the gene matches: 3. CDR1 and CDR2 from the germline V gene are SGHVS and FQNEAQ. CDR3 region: CASSSRTSGGYEQYF. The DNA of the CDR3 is TGTGCCAGCAGCTCTAGGACTAGCGGGGGCTACGAGCAGTACTTC.

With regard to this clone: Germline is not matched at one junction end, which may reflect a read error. CDR3 nucleotides: TGCGCCAGCAGCTTGCCTAGGACTAGCGGGGACACAGATACGCGGTATTTT. Translating gives CASSLPRTSGDTDTRYF. The chain joins TRBV5-1 to TRBJ2-3; TRBD2 matches 12 bases. This CDR3 has 17 residues. Germline V gene lookup returns CDR1 SGHRS and CDR2 YFSETQ.

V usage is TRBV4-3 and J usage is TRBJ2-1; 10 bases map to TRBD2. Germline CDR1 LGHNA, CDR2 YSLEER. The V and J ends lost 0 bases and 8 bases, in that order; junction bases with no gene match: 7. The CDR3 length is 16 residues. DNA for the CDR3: TGCGCCAGCAGCCAAGATCAGCGGGAGGGTACGGATGAGCAGTTCTTC. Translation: CASSQDQREGTDEQFF.